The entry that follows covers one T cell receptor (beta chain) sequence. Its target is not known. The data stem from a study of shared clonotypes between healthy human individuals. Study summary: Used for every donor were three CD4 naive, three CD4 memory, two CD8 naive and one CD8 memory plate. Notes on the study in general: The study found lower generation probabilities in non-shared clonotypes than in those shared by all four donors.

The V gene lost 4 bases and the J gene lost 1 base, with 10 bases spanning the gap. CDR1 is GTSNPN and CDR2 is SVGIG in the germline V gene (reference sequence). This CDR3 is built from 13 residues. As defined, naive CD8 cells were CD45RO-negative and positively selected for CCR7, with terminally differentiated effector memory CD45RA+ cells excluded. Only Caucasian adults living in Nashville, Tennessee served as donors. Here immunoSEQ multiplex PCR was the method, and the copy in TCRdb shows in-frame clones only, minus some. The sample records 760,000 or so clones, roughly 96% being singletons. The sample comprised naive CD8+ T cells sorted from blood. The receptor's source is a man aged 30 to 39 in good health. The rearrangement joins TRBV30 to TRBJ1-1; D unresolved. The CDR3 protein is CAWMNPENTEAFF. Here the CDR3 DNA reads TGTGCCTGGATGAATCCAGAGAACACTGAAGCTTTCTTT.